These 20 T cell receptor beta chains came from one sample sequenced in a study of response to subunit inactivated influenza vaccine. TCRdb passed the RT-PCR reads through MiXCR, listing each CDR3 protein once. Among about 700,000 distinct CDR3 sequences listed, approximately 15% were seen once. This specimen consisted of PBMCs from blood, obtained less than 15 days before vaccination. These receptors all come from a man aged 50-59 years who received an inactivated influenza vaccine.

This clonotype occurred a few times. The rearrangement joins TRBV20-1 to TRBJ2-5, with 11 bases matching TRBD2. This CDR3 has 15 amino acids. Trimming took 0 bases from V and 5 from J; bases not matched to a gene: 5. Germline CDR1 DFQATT, CDR2 SNEGSKA (reference sequence). CDR3 amino acids: CSARETSGVYETQYF. The DNA of the CDR3 is TGCAGTGCTAGAGAGACTAGCGGGGTTTATGAGACCCAGTACTTC.

This clonotype showed up many times. This chain's CDR3 is CSVKKSSGQETQYF. CDR3 coding DNA: TGCAGCGTTAAAAAATCAAGTGGCCAAGAGACCCAGTACTTC. The chain couples TRBV29-1 to TRBJ2-5, with D uncertain. This CDR3 is built from 14 residues. V shed 5 bases and J shed 1 base, with 14 bases lying between them. Germline V gene lookup returns CDR1 SQVTM and CDR2 ANQGSEA.

This clonotype was detected only a few times. The V call is TRBV2, the J call TRBJ2-1, with a tentative D call TRBD1 (6 bases). The CDR3 is 13 amino acids. The germline gives CDR1 SNHLY, CDR2 FYNNEI. Trimming stripped 8 bases from V and 7 bases from J, with 15 bases between. DNA for the CDR3: TGTGCCAGCCAAACAGGGTTAACTAATGAGCAGTTCTTC. Its protein product is CASQTGLTNEQFF.

This clonotype has only a few counts. The J gene is TRBJ2-7, the V gene TRBV4-3; 7 bases are a match to TRBD2. Germline loops: CDR1 LGHNA, CDR2 YSLEER. The J segment lost 3 bases and the V segment lost 3 bases, leaving 2 bases of the junction unmatched. The CDR3 is 13 amino acids. CDR3 sequence reads: CASSQQRGYEQYF. CDR3 DNA: TGCGCCAGCAGCCAGCAGCGGGGCTACGAGCAGTACTTC.

The table lists this clonotype with a few counts. V usage is TRBV6-5 and J usage is TRBJ2-3; no definite D call. The germline gives CDR1 MNHEY, CDR2 SVGAGI. V lost 6 bases and J lost 4, with 8 bases in between. The CDR3 runs to 12 residues. DNA of the CDR3: TGTGCCAGCAGGGCAAATTCAGATACGCAGTATTTT. The encoded protein is CASRANSDTQYF.

This chain joins TRBV20-1 and TRBJ2-3; possible D gene TRBD2, 6 bases. CDR3 length equals 14 residues. Germline V gene sequence: CDR1 DFQATT, CDR2 SNEGSKA (reference sequence). V was clipped by 2 bases and J by 0 bases, with 9 bases between them. CDR3 amino acids: CSARLLASTDTQYF. CDR3 in DNA: TGCAGTGCTAGACTACTAGCTAGCACAGATACGCAGTATTTT.

Only a few counts were recorded for this clonotype. The rearrangement joins TRBV12-3 or TRBV12-4 to TRBJ2-5; D is ambiguous. CDR3 length equals 15 residues. V lost 3 bases to trimming and J lost 0 bases, with 11 bases between them. As DNA, the CDR3 is TGTGCCAGCAGTTTGGGCCAGGCCTACCAAGAGACCCAGTACTTC. Translation: CASSLGQAYQETQYF.

This clonotype was seen a few times. CDR3: CASSLLGLAYEQYF. DNA of the CDR3: TGTGCCAGCAGTTTATTAGGTTTGGCCTACGAGCAGTACTTC. The chain joins TRBV27 to TRBJ2-7; D is uncertain. The CDR3 spans 14 residues. Germline V lookup: CDR1 MNHEY, CDR2 SMNVEV (reference sequence). V was shortened by 1 base and J by 2 bases, with 9 bases between the two germline ends.

The gene calls are TRBV27 and TRBJ2-3, with 7 bases matching TRBD1. Germline CDR1 MNHEY, CDR2 SMNVEV (reference sequence). The CDR3 runs to 16 residues. Trimming cost V 4 bases and J 3 bases; bases outside gene matches: 10. The CDR3 sequence: CASSSLLGGMTDTQYF. The CDR3 nucleotides are TGTGCCAGCAGTTCCCTCCTAGGGGGCATGACAGATACGCAGTATTTT.

In this sample, this clonotype turned up many times. The J gene is TRBJ2-7, the V gene TRBV29-1; TRBD2 matches 12 bases. This CDR3 comprises 16 residues. With 4 bases clipped from V and 2 bases from J, the junction kept 9 bases outside the gene matches. Per germline, CDR1 SQVTM and CDR2 ANQGSEA. CDR3 sequence reads: CSVGTSLAGGTYEQYF. In DNA form, the CDR3 reads TGCAGCGTTGGTACATCACTAGCGGGGGGAACCTACGAGCAGTACTTC.

This chain uses TRBV20-1 with TRBJ1-4; no definite D call. Germline CDR1 reads DFQATT; CDR2 reads SNEGSKA (reference sequence). V was clipped by 4 bases and J by 6 bases, with 9 bases between them. This CDR3 has 12 amino acids. CDR3 DNA: TGCAGTGCTACCGGGTCCTATGAAAAACTGTTTTTT. It yields the protein CSATGSYEKLFF.

As to this clonotype: An end of the junction differs from the germline gene, which may be a read error. CDR3 region: CTARLAGGFNEQFF. The CDR3 DNA follows: TGCACTGCTAGACTAGCGGGAGGTTTTAATGAGCAGTTCTTC. The chain carries TRBV20-1 and TRBJ2-1; 13 bases are shared with TRBD2. Germline CDR1 reads DFQATT; CDR2 reads SNEGSKA (reference sequence). The CDR3 is 14 residues long.

This clonotype was observed a handful of times. The chain is built from TRBV29-1 and TRBJ2-3, with 7 positions matching TRBD1. The V and J ends lost 4 bases and 5 bases, in that order; junction bases with no gene match: 6. CDR3 length: 13 amino acids. The germline gives CDR1 SQVTM, CDR2 ANQGSEA. This CDR3 reads CSVARGPLDTQYF. Written as DNA, the CDR3 is TGCAGCGTTGCAAGGGGGCCGCTAGATACGCAGTATTTT.

The sample holds many counts of this clonotype. V is TRBV2 and J is TRBJ2-5; no clear D gene. Germline loops: CDR1 SNHLY, CDR2 FYNNEI. The V end was cut by 1 base, the J end by 0 bases, with 0 bases between. The length of the CDR3 is 12 residues. The CDR3 sequence: CASSEDQETQYF. In DNA form, the CDR3 reads TGTGCCAGCAGTGAAGACCAAGAGACCCAGTACTTC.

The chain couples TRBV20-1 to TRBJ2-7; D possibly corresponds to TRBD1 (6 bases). The length of the CDR3 is 13 residues. V shed 3 bases and J shed 7 bases, with 16 bases lying between them. Germline lookup yields CDR1 DFQATT and CDR2 SNEGSKA (reference sequence). The CDR3: CSASITGSGEQYF. The CDR3 DNA is TGCAGTGCTAGTATAACAGGGTCGGGTGAGCAGTACTTC.

CDR3 nucleotide sequence: TGTGCCAGCAGTTACTCCCGGACAGGCTTCTCTGGAAACACCATATATTTT. It codes for CASSYSRTGFSGNTIYF. The chain uses TRBV6-5 and TRBJ1-3, with TRBD1 identical over 7 bases. The V gene end was trimmed by 0 bases and the J gene end by 0 bases; junction bases not matched to a gene: 5. From germline, CDR1 is MNHEY and CDR2 SVGAGI. The CDR3 runs to 17 residues.

This clonotype has more than one count but fewer than ten. The J gene is TRBJ1-2, the V gene TRBV27, with D possibly TRBD1 on 5 matching bases. CDR3 length: 12 residues. From germline, CDR1 is MNHEY and CDR2 SMNVEV (reference sequence). V was trimmed by 7 bases and J by 4 bases, leaving 10 bases between them. For the CDR3, the DNA is TGTGCCAGCACTGGGGACGGCTATGGCTACACCTTC. This sequence encodes CASTGDGYGYTF.

V is TRBV10-3 and J is TRBJ2-5; D unresolved. The CDR3 is 12 amino acids. CDR1 and CDR2 from the germline V gene are ENHRY and SYGVKD. The V gene lost 4 bases and the J gene lost 3 bases, with 6 bases spanning the gap. CDR3: CAISGTEETQYF. CDR3 DNA: TGTGCCATCAGTGGGACGGAAGAGACCCAGTACTTC.

The rearrangement links TRBV2 to TRBJ1-5; D uncertain. From germline, CDR1 is SNHLY and CDR2 FYNNEI. The V and J ends lost 3 bases and 6 bases respectively, with 12 bases between them. This CDR3 contains 14 residues. The CDR3 sequence is CASSEGRTAQPQHF. In nucleotides, the CDR3 is TGTGCCAGCAGTGAGGGAAGAACGGCTCAGCCCCAGCATTTT.

The chain combines TRBV28 with TRBJ1-1; 9 nucleotides line up with TRBD1. The CDR3 covers 15 residues. CDR1 and CDR2 from the germline V gene are MDHEN and SYDVKM. V shed 5 bases, J shed 1 base, and the junction held 5 bases outside the gene matches. The CDR3 DNA follows: TGTGCCAGCAGTCCCATGACAGGGGGGAACACTGAAGCTTTCTTT. Its translation: CASSPMTGGNTEAFF.